This is a list of T cell receptor beta chains from one sample in a study of Graves' ophthalmopathy and Graves' hyperthyroidism. TCRdb processed the multiplex PCR reads anew with MiXCR; each CDR3 protein has one entry. The profile shows over a million distinct CDR3 sequences, less than 45% of them singletons. Specimen: peripheral blood or thyroid tissue (not recorded which). These receptors came from an adult man with Graves' hyperthyroidism. Both conserved end residues are part of each CDR3. D genes are given only for firm matches. The size of a clone is reported for some rows only, either as once, few or many, or as a class for expanded clones.

J,size,D,V,CDR3,DNA
TRBJ1-5,many,.,TRBV19,CASSIDLGRYQPQHF,TGTGCCAGTAGTATAGATCTCGGGCGGTATCAGCCCCAGCATTTT
TRBJ2-5,few,TRBD2,TRBV4-2,CASSQLLAGQYQETQYF,TGTGCCAGCAGCCAATTACTAGCGGGACAGTACCAAGAGACCCAGTACTTC
TRBJ1-5,.,TRBD1,TRBV7-2,CASSLRDRVISNQPQHF,TGTGCCAGCAGCCTCCGGGACAGGGTGATCAGCAATCAGCCCCAGCATTTT
TRBJ1-5,many,.,TRBV19,CASSTLVSQPQHF,TGTGCCAGTAGTACGCTCGTGAGCCAGCCCCAGCATTTT
TRBJ1-5,.,TRBD1,TRBV15,CAASSASGTGNQPQHF,TGTGCCGCCAGCAGTGCCTCCGGGACAGGTAATCAGCCCCAGCATTTT
TRBJ1-2,.,TRBD1,TRBV7-8,CASSLLRAAGGGPTF,TGTGCCAGCAGCCTGCTCAGGGCTGCAGGGGGGGGACCGACCTTC
TRBJ2-5,.,.,TRBV19,CASSMAGPGTAPRTQYF,TGTGCCAGTAGTATGGCTGGACCGGGGACCGCTCCACGGACCCAGTACTTC
TRBJ1-2,.,.,TRBV5-5,CASSFSTGIHYGYTF,TGCGCCAGCAGCTTTTCAACCGGGATCCACTATGGCTACACCTTC
TRBJ1-6,.,.,TRBV9,CASSEAGTSNSPLHF,TGTGCCAGCAGCGAGGCCGGGACATCGAATTCACCCCTCCACTTT
TRBJ2-5,few,TRBD1,TRBV7-9,CASSKDRETQYF,TGTGCCAGCAGTAAGGACAGGGAGACCCAGTACTTC
TRBJ2-7,.,.,TRBV10-3,CAISEVPGAYEQYF,TGTGCCATCAGTGAGGTCCCGGGGGCCTACGAGCAGTACTTC
TRBJ2-2,.,TRBD2,TRBV20-1,CSAPDGGGGDNTGELFF,TGCAGTGCCCCGGATGGTGGCGGGGGAGACAACACCGGGGAGCTGTTTTTT
TRBJ1-2,.,.,TRBV7-9,CASGKNYGYTF,TGTGCCAGCGGAAAAAACTATGGCTACACCTTC
TRBJ2-5,.,.,TRBV29-1,CSVLYGIGETQYF,TGCAGCGTACTTTACGGGATCGGAGAGACCCAGTACTTC